This TCR beta chain came from a study of metastatic and nonmetastatic thyroid tumors. This clone occurred many times. Authors' processing steps: Built for papillary thyroid cancer, a distant-metastasis classifier drew on CDR3 differences across clinicopathological groups. TCRdb called clones again from the PCR reads with MiXCR. These V and J calls derive from TCRdb rather than the authors' analysis. The profile covers tens of thousands of clones, with roughly 20% appearing a single time and approximately 20% taken by the ten largest. CDR1 LGHNT and CDR2 FRNRAP come from the germline V gene. There are 12 residues in the CDR3. The ends were cut back, 6 bases at V and 5 bases at J, with 10 bases in the middle. Every patient underwent thyroid surgery untreated.

The TCR sequence derives from a female donor with papillary thyroid cancer or a benign thyroid nodule (not recorded which). Some clones in this sample may be carry-over from other donors' samples. Sample: blood. J is TRBJ2-5 and V is TRBV12-5, with D uncertain. The CDR3, as DNA: TGTGCTAGTGGCCTCGACTTGGAGACCCAGTACTTC. It encodes CASGLDLETQYF.